A single sample is the source of the 8 T cell receptor beta chains below, sequenced in a study of blood T cell repertoires in COVID-19. This table comes from immunoSEQ multiplex PCR, and its TCRdb copy is limited to in-frame clones, with some not included. Among a few hundred thousand clones listed, around 89% were seen once. The sequenced material came from peripheral blood. Receptor source: a woman in her thirties with COVID-19, enrolled during active disease.

J is TRBJ1-5 and V is TRBV27; 9 bases are a match to TRBD1. The CDR3 is 15 amino acids. The germline V gene encodes CDR1 MNHEY and CDR2 SMNVEV (reference sequence). The ends lost 6 bases at V and 1 base at J; junction bases unmatched: 4. Here the CDR3 DNA reads TGTGCCAGCAGAACCGGGACAGGGAGCAATCAGCCCCAGCATTTT. Protein product: CASRTGTGSNQPQHF.

This clone is a singleton in its sample. This sequence joins TRBV6-5 and TRBJ2-2; 8 bases line up with TRBD1. The CDR3 spans 15 residues. Trimming removed 6 bases from V and 1 base from J; junction bases left unmatched: 4. Looked up from germline, CDR1 is MNHEY and CDR2 is SVGAGI. CDR3 region: CASRQDRGNTGELFF. In nucleotides, the CDR3 is TGTGCCAGCAGACAAGACAGGGGGAACACCGGGGAGCTGTTTTTT.

The chain links TRBV30 to TRBJ1-1; D is uncertain. CDR3 length: 12 amino acids. Germline CDR1 is GTSNPN and CDR2 is SVGIG (reference sequence). With 1 base removed from V and 4 bases from J, the gap between germline ends came to 7 bases. CDR3 nucleotide sequence: TGTGCCTGGAGTGCAGGAATCACTGAAGCTTTCTTT. Protein sequence: CAWSAGITEAFF.

The rearrangement uses TRBV6-5 and TRBJ1-3; 9 nucleotides agree with TRBD1. The V and J ends lost 5 bases and 4 bases, in that order; junction bases with no gene match: 3. The germline CDR1 and CDR2 sequences are MNHEY and SVGAGI. The CDR3 spans 14 residues. The CDR3 loop is CASSRQGVGNTIYF. CDR3 DNA: TGTGCCAGCAGTCGACAGGGGGTAGGAAACACCATATATTTT.

The V and J genes are TRBV19 and TRBJ1-4; no definite D call. Deletions cut 3 bases from V and 7 bases from J, with 9 bases between. This CDR3 is 13 amino acids long. CDR1 and CDR2 (germline): LNHDA, SQIVND (reference sequence). The CDR3: CASSIRSGEKLFF. Here the CDR3 DNA reads TGTGCCAGTAGTATTAGAAGCGGTGAAAAACTGTTTTTT.

This clone turned up a few times. This CDR3 reads CASSRAGNSPLHF. CDR3 DNA: TGTGCCAGCAGCCGAGCGGGGAATTCACCCCTCCACTTT. V gene TRBV3-1 (or the pseudogene TRBV3-2) combines with J gene TRBJ1-6; D gene uncertain. CDR3 length equals 13 residues. Germline CDR1 LGHDT, CDR2 YNNKEL (reference sequence). Deletions cut 4 bases from V and 7 bases from J, with 8 bases between.

This chain connects TRBV13 to TRBJ2-5; D gene ambiguous. The length of the CDR3 is 13 residues. V was pared by 5 bases and J by 3 bases, with 10 bases between. From germline, CDR1 is PRHDT and CDR2 FYEKMQ (reference sequence). CDR3 coding DNA: TGTGCCAGCAGCCTAAGACTGGAAGAGACCCAGTACTTC. Translated: CASSLRLEETQYF. The full variable domain, with the rest looked up from reference TRBV13 and TRBJ2-5, is AAGVIQSPRHLIKEKRETATLKCYPIPRHDTVYWYQQGPGQDPQFLISFYEKMQSDKGSIPDRFSAQQFSDYHSELNMSSLELGDSALYFCASSLRLEETQYFGPGTRLLVL.

The chain links TRBV28 to TRBJ1-1; tentatively, D is TRBD1 (6 bases). Trimming took off 7 bases at V and 5 bases at J, with 14 bases between the two ends. Looked up from germline, CDR1 is MDHEN and CDR2 is SYDVKM. The CDR3 is 13 amino acids. The CDR3 here is CASTSYRATEAFF. The CDR3 nucleotides are TGTGCCAGCACCTCTTACAGGGCTACTGAAGCTTTCTTT.